A single sample is the source of the 27 T cell receptor beta chains below, sequenced in a study of Graves' ophthalmopathy and Graves' hyperthyroidism. RNA transcripts were the template, and TCR beta CDR3 regions were amplified from them. HTBI primers were used in a first-round RT-PCR, which preceded a second-round multiplex PCR. TCRdb recomputed calls from the multiplex PCR reads with MiXCR, one row per CDR3 protein. The sample lists a few hundred thousand distinct CDR3 sequences, about 17% occurring once. The sample taken for sequencing was peripheral blood. The receptor source for this set is an adult woman with stable Graves' hyperthyroidism.

This clonotype appeared many times. The gene calls are TRBV11-2 and TRBJ1-1; D ambiguous. Trimming took off 5 bases at V and 0 bases at J, with 4 bases between the two ends. Per germline, CDR1 SGHAT and CDR2 FQNNGV. CDR3 length: 12 amino acids. In nucleotides, the CDR3 is TGTGCCAGCAGCGAGGTGAACACTGAAGCTTTCTTT. It yields the protein CASSEVNTEAFF.

This clonotype was counted at least ten times. The V call is TRBV6-2 or TRBV6-3, the J call TRBJ2-7; no clear D. Germline V gene lookup returns CDR1 MNHEY and CDR2 SVGEGT. The CDR3 totals 14 residues. Deletions cut 2 bases from V and 4 bases from J, with 12 bases between. The CDR3 loop reads CASSYHGGLYEQYF. CDR3 in DNA: TGTGCCAGCAGTTACCACGGCGGTTTGTACGAGCAGTACTTC.

V is TRBV5-6 and J is TRBJ1-2; the D gene is possibly TRBD1 (6 bases). Germline V lookup: CDR1 SGHDT, CDR2 YYEEEE. CDR3 length: 14 amino acids. Deletions cut 3 bases from V and 6 bases from J, with 15 bases between. The CDR3 nucleotides read TGTGCCAGCAGCTCGGCCTGGAGGGGGGATGGCTACACCTTC. Translating gives CASSSAWRGDGYTF.

This clonotype was found many times. CDR3 in DNA: TGCAGTGCTACCACTCCCCGACTAGCCCCAACGGACGAGCAGTACTTC. Residues: CSATTPRLAPTDEQYF. The chain has TRBV20-1 and TRBJ2-7, with 7 bases identical to TRBD2. Per germline, CDR1 DFQATT and CDR2 SNEGSKA (reference sequence). V lost 4 bases and J lost 5; bases outside the gene matches: 17. The CDR3 is made up of 16 amino acids.

This rearrangement joins TRBV6-5 to TRBJ2-5; D unresolved. The CDR3 runs to 16 residues. Between the trimmed V and J ends, which lost 1 base and 0 bases, there was a span of 12 bases. Germline-derived CDR1 and CDR2 are MNHEY and SVGAGI. This chain's CDR3 is CASSYWGFGNQETQYF. The CDR3 region has the DNA TGTGCCAGCAGTTACTGGGGTTTTGGGAACCAAGAGACCCAGTACTTC.

At least ten counts were recorded for this clonotype. The chain couples TRBV28 to TRBJ2-7; 7 bases line up with TRBD1. This CDR3 has 13 amino acids. Germline V gives CDR1 MDHEN, CDR2 SYDVKM. V shed 10 bases, J shed 2 bases, and the junction held 8 bases outside the gene matches. This CDR3 is CATNRGLTYEQYF. In DNA, the CDR3 is TGTGCCACCAACAGGGGCCTAACCTACGAGCAGTACTTC.

This clonotype has a count of ten or more. V and J are TRBV20-1 and TRBJ1-1, with TRBD1 matching over 9 bases. CDR1 DFQATT and CDR2 SNEGSKA come from the germline V gene (reference sequence). The CDR3 extends over 14 amino acids. Germline trimming cut 8 bases from V and 1 base from J; bases unmatched to any gene: 8. The CDR3 loop is CSTRDRAANTEAFF. DNA of the CDR3: TGCAGTACCAGGGACAGGGCGGCGAACACTGAAGCTTTCTTT.

This clonotype was observed a few times. This chain links TRBV30 with TRBJ1-1; weak D call: TRBD1 (6 bases). The germline gives CDR1 GTSNPN, CDR2 SVGIG (reference sequence). The CDR3 is 13 residues long. V lost 4 bases and J 0 bases, leaving 9 bases between the germline ends. CDR3 region: CAWKDRLNTEAFF. In DNA, the CDR3 is TGTGCCTGGAAGGACAGATTGAACACTGAAGCTTTCTTT. Combining the CDR3 with reference TRBV30 and TRBJ1-1 gives the whole variable domain SQTIHQWPATLVQPVGSPLSLECTVEGTSNPNLYWYRQAAGRGLQLLFYSVGIGQISSEVPQNLSASRPQDRQFILSSKKLLLSDSGFYLCAWKDRLNTEAFFGQGTRLTVV.

This clonotype was seen many times. The chain has TRBV28 and TRBJ1-2; 10 nucleotides line up with TRBD1. The CDR3 runs to 15 residues. Looked up from germline, CDR1 is MDHEN and CDR2 is SYDVKM. Trimming at V came to 3 bases and at J to 3 bases, leaving 4 bases not matched to a gene. The DNA for the CDR3 is TGTGCCAGCAGTTTCCGGGACAGGGGATACTATGGCTACACCTTC. Amino acids: CASSFRDRGYYGYTF.

This chain links TRBV2 with TRBJ2-2; TRBD1 aligns across 7 bases. Germline CDR1 is SNHLY and CDR2 is FYNNEI. V was pared by 4 bases and J by 7 bases, with 9 bases of the junction left unmatched. The CDR3 is 15 residues long. In DNA, the CDR3 is TGTGCCAGCAGTGGACAGGGCGGAGAAGGCGGGGAGCTGTTTTTT. This sequence encodes CASSGQGGEGGELFF.

This clonotype has at least ten counts. The genes are TRBV10-3 and TRBJ2-7; D is possibly TRBD1 or TRBD2 (5 bases each). The V gene lost 4 bases and the J gene lost 1 base, with 20 bases spanning the gap. From germline, CDR1 is ENHRY and CDR2 SYGVKD. This CDR3 is built from 17 residues. CDR3 nucleotides: TGTGCCATCAGTGGGCCCCCGGCTGGGGGTAATTCCTACGAGCAGTACTTC. As protein: CAISGPPAGGNSYEQYF.

V usage is TRBV20-1 and J usage is TRBJ2-7; D possibly corresponds to TRBD1 (5 bases). Germline assignment: CDR1 DFQATT and CDR2 SNEGSKA (reference sequence). The CDR3 extends over 10 amino acids. V dropped 6 bases and J dropped 4 bases, with 7 bases sitting between them. The CDR3 region has the DNA TGCAGTGCAGCAGGGTACGAGCAGTACTTC. It encodes CSAAGYEQYF.

This clonotype was picked up a small number of times. V gene TRBV18 combines with J gene TRBJ2-7; a possible D gene is TRBD2 (5 bases). The germline V gene encodes CDR1 KGHSH and CDR2 LQKENI. Trimming took off 3 bases at V and 5 bases at J, with 11 bases between the two ends. The CDR3 runs to 13 residues. In DNA form, the CDR3 reads TGTGCCAGCTCACCGGCGATGAGGGACGAGCAGTACTTC. This gives the protein CASSPAMRDEQYF. The full variable domain, its missing parts supplied by reference TRBV18 and TRBJ2-7, is NAGVMQNPRHLVRRRGQEARLRCSPMKGHSHVYWYRQLPEEGLKFMVYLQKENIIDESGMPKERFSAEFPKEGPSILRIQQVVRGDSAAYFCASSPAMRDEQYFGPGTRLTVT.

The rearrangement joins TRBV30 to TRBJ2-7; D tentatively fits TRBD1 or TRBD2 (5 bases each). The length of the CDR3 is 14 residues. From germline, CDR1 is GTSNPN and CDR2 SVGIG (reference sequence). Trimming pared 3 bases from V and 0 bases from J, leaving 12 bases between. The CDR3 reads CAWSQGAASYEQYF. CDR3 coding DNA: TGTGCCTGGAGCCAGGGAGCGGCCTCCTACGAGCAGTACTTC.

This clonotype was observed a few times. The chain employs TRBV12-3 or TRBV12-4 and TRBJ2-6; a weak D match, TRBD2 (5 bases). V gave up 6 bases and J gave up 1 base, with 13 bases separating them. CDR3 size: 16 residues. CDR3 sequence: CASRKDGKSGANVLTF. In DNA, the CDR3 is TGTGCCAGCAGAAAAGACGGGAAATCTGGGGCCAACGTCCTGACTTTC.

The sample holds many counts of this clonotype. The chain links TRBV7-2 to TRBJ1-5, with unresolved D. CDR3 length equals 14 residues. The germline V gene encodes CDR1 SGHTA and CDR2 FQGNSA. Trimming removed 1 base at V and 1 base at J, with 5 bases between. CDR3 sequence reads: CASSLGPSNQPQHF. CDR3 DNA: TGTGCCAGCAGCTTAGGTCCGAGCAATCAGCCCCAGCATTTT.

This clonotype was seen ten or more times. The chain carries TRBV28 and TRBJ1-5; tentatively, D is TRBD1 (6 bases). CDR1 is MDHEN and CDR2 is SYDVKM in the germline V gene. The CDR3 totals 13 residues. The ends were cut back, 6 bases at V and 8 bases at J, with 14 bases in the middle. The CDR3: CASRGDKEKPQHF. CDR3 bases: TGTGCCAGCAGGGGGGACAAGGAGAAGCCCCAGCATTTT.

This clonotype was recorded many times. The rearrangement uses TRBV20-1 and TRBJ2-7; no clear D. Germline V CDR1 and CDR2: DFQATT, SNEGSKA (reference sequence). The V end was cut by 5 bases, the J end by 2 bases, with 13 bases between. This CDR3 has 13 amino acids. CDR3 nucleotide sequence: TGCAGTGCTGGACGGAGTAACGCCTACGAGCAGTACTTC. This sequence encodes CSAGRSNAYEQYF.

This clonotype was recorded many times. The chain has TRBV20-1 and TRBJ2-7, with TRBD2 matching over 8 bases. The CDR3 runs 14 residues. Germline loops: CDR1 DFQATT, CDR2 SNEGSKA (reference sequence). V lost 6 bases and J lost 3; bases outside the gene matches: 10. This chain's CDR3 is CSAHGTRVGYEQYF. The CDR3 coding sequence is TGCAGTGCGCATGGGACTAGAGTTGGCTACGAGCAGTACTTC.

In this sample, this clonotype turned up many times. The chain recombines TRBV10-3 with TRBJ2-7; a weak D match, TRBD2 (5 bases). This CDR3 spans 16 amino acids. CDR1 is ENHRY, CDR2 SYGVKD, per germline. V was pared by 6 bases and J by 2 bases, with 20 bases between. The DNA for the CDR3 is TGTGCCATCAGGGAGGCGGGCGGGTCAAAAGCCTACGAGCAGTACTTC. It is translated as CAIREAGGSKAYEQYF.

This clonotype was seen ten or more times. The chain recombines TRBV10-3 with TRBJ2-5; TRBD2 agrees at 7 bases. Germline V gene sequence: CDR1 ENHRY, CDR2 SYGVKD. CDR3 length: 16 amino acids. J lost 2 bases, V lost 0 bases, and 6 bases had no gene match. The CDR3, as DNA: TGTGCCATCAGTGAGTCGCGGGAGCGGTATCAAGAGACCCAGTACTTC. It yields the protein CAISESRERYQETQYF.

This clonotype was seen at least ten times. In this CDR3 the conserved last residue, phenylalanine or tryptophan, is missing, so a read error is likely. The chain's CDR3 is CASKGGGQRNQPQHL. The CDR3 bases are TGTGCCAGCAAGGGAGGGGGGCAACGCAATCAGCCCCAGCATCTT. The chain combines TRBV6-1 with TRBJ1-5, with D maybe TRBD1 (6 bases). The CDR3 has 15 residues. The germline V gene has CDR1 MNHNS and CDR2 SASEGT. The V gene lost 7 bases and the J gene lost 2 bases, with 15 bases spanning the gap.

The sample holds many counts of this clonotype. This chain joins TRBV18 and TRBJ2-7; no firm D call. Trimming pared 2 bases from V and 6 bases from J, leaving 5 bases between. The CDR3 loop spans 11 amino acids. Germline V gene data show CDR1 as KGHSH and CDR2 as LQKENI. As DNA, the CDR3 is TGTGCCAGCTCACCATCGATCGAGCAGTACTTC. Amino acid sequence: CASSPSIEQYF.

In its sample, this clonotype was seen many times. J is TRBJ2-4 and V is TRBV29-1; D possibly matches TRBD1 or TRBD2 (6 bases each). The germline V and J ends were trimmed by 4 bases and 7 bases, with 8 bases remaining between them. This CDR3 comprises 11 residues. The germline gives CDR1 SQVTM, CDR2 ANQGSEA. Here the CDR3 reads CSVVGGNIQYF. The CDR3 region has the DNA TGCAGCGTTGTCGGGGGCAACATTCAGTACTTC.

This clonotype was observed at least ten times. CDR3 sequence (DNA): TGCGCCAGAACTGGGACTAGCGAGTTTCCAGATACGCAGTATTTT. Its protein is CARTGTSEFPDTQYF. The chain carries TRBV10-1 and TRBJ2-3; the match to TRBD2 covers 10 bases. CDR3 size: 15 residues. CDR1 WNHNN and CDR2 SYGVQD come from the germline V gene (reference sequence). The ends lost 9 bases at V and 4 bases at J; junction bases unmatched: 10.

A note on this clonotype: At one of its ends the junction is not consistent with the germline gene, which may arise from a read error. The genes are TRBV20-1 and TRBJ1-5; D is perhaps TRBD1 (5 bases). Germline V gives CDR1 DFQATT, CDR2 SNEGSKA (reference sequence). The CDR3 sequence is 18 residues long. The CDR3 region is CSAPSPFGGGCSDQPQHF. CDR3 in DNA: TGCAGTGCACCCTCTCCTTTTGGGGGGGGATGTAGCGATCAGCCCCAGCATTTT.

This clonotype was seen at least ten times. The chain employs TRBV28 and TRBJ2-7, with D tentatively TRBD1 (6 bases). The CDR3 is 14 amino acids. Germline V gene lookup returns CDR1 MDHEN and CDR2 SYDVKM. Deletions cut 3 bases from V and 4 bases from J, with 13 bases between. The CDR3 spells CASSLWTEPYEQYF. In DNA form, the CDR3 reads TGTGCCAGCAGTTTGTGGACAGAACCTTACGAGCAGTACTTC.